These 4 T cell receptor beta chains were sequenced from one sample in a study of Graves' ophthalmopathy and Graves' hyperthyroidism. The authors amplified TCR beta CDR3 regions, and they did so from RNA transcripts for repertoire sequencing. A first-round RT-PCR used HTBI primers, followed by a second-round multiplex PCR. TCRdb processed the multiplex PCR reads anew with MiXCR; each CDR3 protein has one entry. The sample lists about 740,000 distinct CDR3 sequences, roughly two fifths occurring once. Material: peripheral blood. All receptors come from an adult man with Graves' ophthalmopathy.

The V gene is TRBV5-1, the J gene TRBJ1-3, with D unclear. CDR3 length: 15 residues. Trimming pared 0 bases from V and 0 bases from J, leaving 7 bases between. CDR1 and CDR2 from the germline V gene are SGHRS and YFSETQ. CDR3 DNA sequence: TGCGCCAGCAGCTTGGAGGTTAACTCTGGAAACACCATATATTTT. It encodes CASSLEVNSGNTIYF.

This clonotype was seen many times. This chain joins TRBV29-1 and TRBJ2-5; D remains ambiguous. Germline V gives CDR1 SQVTM, CDR2 ANQGSEA. This CDR3 spans 12 amino acids. The V and J ends lost 7 bases and 2 bases respectively, with 11 bases between them. The CDR3 is CSARDWQETQYF. In DNA form, the CDR3 reads TGCAGCGCCCGAGATTGGCAAGAGACCCAGTACTTC.

The rearrangement links TRBV10-3 to TRBJ1-5; 9 bases align to TRBD1. The germline gives CDR1 ENHRY, CDR2 SYGVKD. J lost 2 bases, V lost 10 bases, and 12 bases had no gene match. The CDR3 is made up of 16 amino acids. This chain's CDR3 is CASSPTRDRGNQPQHF. The CDR3 DNA follows: TGTGCCAGCTCACCTACCCGGGACAGGGGCAATCAGCCCCAGCATTTT.

The chain couples TRBV24-1 to TRBJ2-5; D tentatively fits TRBD1 or TRBD2 (5 bases each). V was pared by 9 bases and J by 9 bases, with 19 bases between. This CDR3 has 13 amino acids. CDR1 and CDR2 (germline): KGHDR, SFDVKD. The CDR3 DNA reads as TGTGCCACCGCCCGGGGACCCAATCAGCCCCAGTACTTC. It translates to CATARGPNQPQYF.